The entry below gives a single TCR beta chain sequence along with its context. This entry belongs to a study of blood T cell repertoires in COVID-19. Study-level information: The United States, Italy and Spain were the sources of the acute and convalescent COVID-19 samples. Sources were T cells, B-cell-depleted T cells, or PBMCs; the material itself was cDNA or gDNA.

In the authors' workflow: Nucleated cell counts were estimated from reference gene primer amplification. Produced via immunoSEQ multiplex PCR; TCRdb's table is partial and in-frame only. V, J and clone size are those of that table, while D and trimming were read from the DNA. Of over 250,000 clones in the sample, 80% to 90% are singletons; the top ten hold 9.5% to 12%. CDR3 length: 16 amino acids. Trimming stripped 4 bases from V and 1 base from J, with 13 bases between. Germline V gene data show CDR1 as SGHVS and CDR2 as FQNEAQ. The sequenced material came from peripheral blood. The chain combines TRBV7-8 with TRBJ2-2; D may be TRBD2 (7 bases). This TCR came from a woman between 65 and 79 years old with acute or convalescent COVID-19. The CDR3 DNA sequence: TGTGCCAGCAGCTCCTCTAGGGGGGGGAACACCGGGGAGCTGTTTTTT. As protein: CASSSSRGGNTGELFF.